The 8 T cell receptor beta chains presented below share a single source sample, sequenced in a study of CD8 T cells in ankylosing spondylitis. TCRdb passed the 5' RACE reads through MiXCR, listing each CDR3 protein once. The table lists around 180,000 distinct CDR3 sequences, 15% to 20% of them singletons. The sample consisted of blood, either unsorted or a sorted T cell fraction (not recorded which). These receptors all stem from a male donor between 5 and 29 years old with ankylosing spondylitis or in good health (not recorded which).

This clonotype appeared many times. The chain is built from TRBV24-1 and TRBJ2-1; D is possibly TRBD2 (5 bases). The length of the CDR3 is 15 residues. The germline V gene encodes CDR1 KGHDR and CDR2 SFDVKD. V was trimmed by 2 bases and J by 3 bases, leaving 10 bases between them. This chain's CDR3 is CATSDSNGVYNEQFF. CDR3 nucleotide sequence: TGTGCCACCAGTGATTCGAACGGGGTCTACAATGAGCAGTTCTTC.

The chain employs TRBV2 and TRBJ2-2, with D possibly being TRBD2 (6 bases). This CDR3 is built from 16 residues. V lost 4 bases and J lost 2, with 14 bases in between. Germline values: CDR1 SNHLY, CDR2 FYNNEI. This CDR3 is CASSGVAGRNTGELFF. In DNA, the CDR3 is TGTGCCAGCAGTGGTGTTGCGGGGCGAAACACCGGGGAGCTGTTTTTT.

This clonotype has ten or more counts. The genes are TRBV11-2 and TRBJ1-3; 9 nucleotides match TRBD1. The germline gives CDR1 SGHAT, CDR2 FQNNGV. The CDR3 runs 14 residues. Trimming cost V 5 bases and J 4 bases; bases outside gene matches: 3. The CDR3 DNA reads as TGTGCCAGCAGCCCGGACAGGGGCGGAAACACCATATATTTT. Protein product: CASSPDRGGNTIYF.

At least ten counts were recorded for this clonotype. The J gene is TRBJ2-4, the V gene TRBV12-3 or TRBV12-4; TRBD1 might be the D (5 bases). V was shortened by 1 base and J by 3 bases, with 7 bases between the two germline ends. This CDR3 is 14 amino acids long. CDR3 region: CASSLGDSKNIQYF. The CDR3 region has the DNA TGTGCCAGCAGTTTAGGCGACAGCAAAAACATTCAGTACTTC.

In this sample, this clonotype turned up many times. The rearrangement joins TRBV12-5 to TRBJ2-2, with TRBD2 identical over 7 bases. This CDR3 comprises 16 residues. After removal of 6 bases from V and 2 bases from J, the junction contained 9 bases not matched to a gene. Per the germline V gene, CDR1 is LGHNT and CDR2 is FRNRAP. The CDR3, as DNA: TGTGCTAGTGGAAAAAGCGGGACTATAAACACCGGGGAGCTGTTTTTT. This gives the protein CASGKSGTINTGELFF.

This clonotype was observed many times. The gene calls are TRBV12-3 or TRBV12-4 and TRBJ2-1; 12 bases fit TRBD2. This CDR3 region has 18 residues. V trimming: 5 bases; J trimming: 9 bases; junction bases outside the gene matches: 17. CDR3 bases: TGTGCCAGCAGTCCCCCGCGACTAGCGGGAGTAGCCATAGGTGAGCAGTTCTTC. It encodes CASSPPRLAGVAIGEQFF.

In its sample, this clonotype was seen many times. This chain uses TRBV6-2 or TRBV6-3 with TRBJ2-1; tentative D call: TRBD2 (6 bases). The V end was cut by 2 bases, the J end by 10 bases, with 6 bases between. Germline assignment: CDR1 MNHEY and CDR2 SVGEGT. This CDR3 spans 11 amino acids. CDR3 nucleotide sequence: TGTGCCAGCAGTTACGGGAGGGAGCAGTTCTTC. It is translated as CASSYGREQFF.

The rearrangement uses TRBV29-1 and TRBJ2-1, with unresolved D. Germline CDR1 reads SQVTM; CDR2 reads ANQGSEA. The CDR3 runs 11 residues. Deletions cut 6 bases from V and 9 bases from J, with 12 bases between. The CDR3, as DNA: TGCAGCGTGGTAAACATGGGTGAGCAGTTCTTC. Its protein product is CSVVNMGEQFF.